A selection of T cell receptor beta chains follows, all from one sample in a study of response to subunit inactivated influenza vaccine. TCRdb re-called the RT-PCR reads with MiXCR, one entry per CDR3 protein. The data contain 540,000 or so distinct CDR3 sequences, over 10% of them singletons. The starting material was PBMCs from blood, obtained roughly 47 days after vaccination. Receptors originate from a man aged 50 to 60 who received an inactivated influenza vaccine. CDR3s include the opening cysteine and the closing phenylalanine or tryptophan. Size tells how often a clone was seen (once, few, many) or the class of an expanded clone, and some rows leave it out.

CDR3 protein,J gene,clone size,V gene
CSGSGRSYNEQFF,TRBJ2-1,many,TRBV29-1
CSVKSTDTQYF,TRBJ2-3,few,TRBV29-1
CASSMWTGRTEAFF,TRBJ1-1,few,TRBV14
CSARDVRGGLSEQYF,TRBJ2-7,-,TRBV20-1
CSVRPVETQYF,TRBJ2-5,many,TRBV29-1
CASSKGAENQPQHF,TRBJ1-5,-,TRBV21-1
CAIRVQGSGYTF,TRBJ1-2,few,TRBV10-3
CSAWTEGRQPQHF,TRBJ1-5,-,TRBV20-1
CASNSEGTGELFF,TRBJ2-2,-,TRBV6-6
CASSPRTSGSHEQYF,TRBJ2-7,few,TRBV12-3/TRBV12-4
CASSEITDNEQFF,TRBJ2-1,few,TRBV2
CASSLNRADGYTF,TRBJ1-2,few,TRBV5-1
CASSSQGTNTEAFF,TRBJ1-1,many,TRBV7-2
CSALRTSGNNEQFF,TRBJ2-1,-,TRBV20-1
CASSLPGLGAADTQYF,TRBJ2-3,-,TRBV9
CASSPDGDMGAKNIQYF,TRBJ2-4,few,TRBV4-2
CASSLEGRGSSTDTQYF,TRBJ2-3,few,TRBV5-1
CASSHSTADQPQHF,TRBJ1-5,few,TRBV11-2
CASSPRTGGDYAGYTF,TRBJ1-2,-,TRBV5-4
CASSQAGQGETGELFF,TRBJ2-2,few,TRBV4-2
CASSPSGGAFYNEQFF,TRBJ2-1,few,TRBV12-3/TRBV12-4
CASSSPSSGGRNEQFF,TRBJ2-1,few,TRBV27
CATVDRLTNTGELFF,TRBJ2-2,-,TRBV15
CATRRGHTEAFF,TRBJ1-1,-,TRBV6-5
CASSQDLTVTAQHF,TRBJ1-5,few,TRBV4-3
CSARVDTHNEQFF,TRBJ2-1,few,TRBV20-1
CASSQETVGVNTEAFF,TRBJ1-1,few,TRBV4-2
CSVDRQETQYF,TRBJ2-5,many,TRBV29-1